This T cell receptor beta chain was recovered during a study of blood T cell repertoires in COVID-19. Between the trimmed V and J ends, which lost 0 bases and 3 bases, there was a span of 12 bases. There are 15 residues in the CDR3. Germline V lookup: CDR1 SGDLS, CDR2 YYNGEE. Here immunoSEQ multiplex PCR was the method, and the copy in TCRdb shows in-frame clones only, minus some. The table has 100,000 to 150,000 clones, 85% seen once; the top ten hold about 3.3%. This clone was seen a handful of times. This specimen includes other DNA sequences encoding the same CDR3. Material for sequencing was peripheral blood. The rearrangement joins TRBV9 to TRBJ2-5; D remains unclear. The receptor's source is a woman over 75 with COVID-19, enrolled during active disease. The CDR3 DNA reads as TGTGCCAGCAGCGTAGGTCTAGGTGGAGAAGAGACCCAGTACTTC. Translating gives CASSVGLGGEETQYF.